The T cell receptor (beta chain) under discussion was sequenced for a study of blood T cell repertoires in COVID-19. Background on the study: Sites across the United States, Italy and Spain contributed samples from acute and convalescent COVID-19.

Authors' analysis steps: Estimation of nucleated cell counts relied on the amplification of reference gene primers. Here immunoSEQ multiplex PCR was the method, and the copy in TCRdb shows in-frame clones only, minus some. V, J and clone size reflect that table, while D and trimming were determined from the DNA. The sample has about 44,000 clones; 80% to 90% are singletons. This CDR3 region has 11 residues. V was shortened by 5 bases and J by 4 bases, with 3 bases between the two germline ends. Germline V lookup: CDR1 SNHLY, CDR2 FYNNEI. The chain couples TRBV2 to TRBJ2-1; D gene uncertain. This TCR came from a middle-aged woman with acute or convalescent COVID-19. The sample was peripheral blood. This chain's CDR3 is CASSQYNEQFF. The DNA of the CDR3 is TGTGCCAGCAGTCAGTACAATGAGCAGTTCTTC.